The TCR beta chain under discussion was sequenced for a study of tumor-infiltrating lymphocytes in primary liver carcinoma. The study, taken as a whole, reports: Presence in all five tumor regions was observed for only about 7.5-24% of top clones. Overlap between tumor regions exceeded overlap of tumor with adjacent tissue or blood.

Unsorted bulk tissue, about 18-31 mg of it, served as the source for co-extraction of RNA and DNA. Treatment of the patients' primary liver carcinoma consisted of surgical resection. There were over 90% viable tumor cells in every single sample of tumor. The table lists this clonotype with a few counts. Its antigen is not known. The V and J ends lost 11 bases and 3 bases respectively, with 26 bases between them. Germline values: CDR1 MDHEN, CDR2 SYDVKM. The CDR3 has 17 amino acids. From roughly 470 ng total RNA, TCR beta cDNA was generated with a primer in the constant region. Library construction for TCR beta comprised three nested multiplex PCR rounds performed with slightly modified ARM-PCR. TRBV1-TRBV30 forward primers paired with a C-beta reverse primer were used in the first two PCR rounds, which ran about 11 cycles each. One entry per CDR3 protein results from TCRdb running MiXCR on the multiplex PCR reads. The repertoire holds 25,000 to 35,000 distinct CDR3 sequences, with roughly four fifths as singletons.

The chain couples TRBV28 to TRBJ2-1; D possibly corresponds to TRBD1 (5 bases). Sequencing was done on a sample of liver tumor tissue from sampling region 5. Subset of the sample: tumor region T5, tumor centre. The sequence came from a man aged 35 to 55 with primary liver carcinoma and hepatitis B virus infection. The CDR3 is CAGTPRPAGRGYNEQFF. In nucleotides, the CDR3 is TGTGCCGGCACACCCAGGCCGGCCGGAAGGGGCTACAATGAGCAGTTCTTC. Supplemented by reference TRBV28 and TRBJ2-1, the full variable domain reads DVKVTQSSRYLVKRTGEKVFLECVQDMDHENMFWYRQDPGLGLRLIYFSYDVKMKEKGDIPEGYSVSREKKERFSLILESASTNQTSMYLCAGTPRPAGRGYNEQFFGPGTRLTVL.